The rows below give T cell receptor beta chains drawn from one sample of a study of cytomegalovirus exposure and HLA in healthy donors. Generated by immunoSEQ multiplex PCR, the TCRdb table keeps only in-frame clones and is missing some. The sample has roughly 39,000 clones. Material: PBMCs. The receptor source for this set is a man aged 25-45 years in good health and CMV-seronegative. CDR3s include the opening cysteine and the closing phenylalanine or tryptophan. The D gene is left open where the match is weak.

TRBV18,.,14,TRBJ2-7,TGTGCCAGCTCACCAGAGGTGACTGCCTACGAGCAGTACTTC,CASSPEVTAYEQYF
TRBV7-9,.,18,TRBJ1-2,TGTGCCAGCAGCTTAGCGGGTGGGGCTCTCAGAATGGACTATGGCTACACCTTC,CASSLAGGALRMDYGYTF
TRBV19,TRBD2,17,TRBJ2-5,TGTGCCAGTAGTATTCGGCCCGAGGGGATAGCGGGAGAGACCCAGTACTTC,CASSIRPEGIAGETQYF
TRBV7-9,TRBD2,16,TRBJ2-3,TGTGCCAGCAGCTCCCGGGTAGCGGGGTCCACAGATACGCAGTATTTT,CASSSRVAGSTDTQYF
TRBV10-3,.,12,TRBJ1-1,TGTGCCATTGGACAGCCGAACACTGAAGCTTTCTTT,CAIGQPNTEAFF
TRBV5-4,TRBD1,14,TRBJ2-7,TGTGCCAGCAGCTACAGGGGCAATCGGTACGAGCAGTACTTC,CASSYRGNRYEQYF
TRBV6-5,TRBD2,15,TRBJ2-7,TGTGCCAGCAGTTACTCTGCGGGAGGTGCCTACGAGCAGTACTTC,CASSYSAGGAYEQYF
TRBV2,TRBD2,15,TRBJ2-7,TGTGCCAGCAGACAAAACGCGGGAGGGTCGGGCGAGCAGTACTTC,CASRQNAGGSGEQYF
TRBV25-1,.,14,TRBJ1-2,TGTGCCAGCAGTGACCCCGGGTCCGACTATGGCTACACCTTC,CASSDPGSDYGYTF
TRBV4-1,TRBD2,17,TRBJ2-5,TGCGCCAGCAGCCAGGTTCCGCTAGCGGGAGAAGGGGAGACCCAGTACTTC,CASSQVPLAGEGETQYF
TRBV5-1,.,14,TRBJ2-1,TGCGCCAGCAGCTTGACGGGAGATTTCAATGAGCAGTTCTTC,CASSLTGDFNEQFF
TRBV5-1,TRBD1,16,TRBJ1-2,TGCGCCAGCAGCATAGGGACAGGGACCCCTTCTTCCGGCTACACCTTC,CASSIGTGTPSSGYTF
TRBV5-5,TRBD2,17,TRBJ2-7,TGTGCCAGCAGCTTGGGGCAGGGACTAGCGGCCCCCTACGAGCAGTACTTC,CASSLGQGLAAPYEQYF